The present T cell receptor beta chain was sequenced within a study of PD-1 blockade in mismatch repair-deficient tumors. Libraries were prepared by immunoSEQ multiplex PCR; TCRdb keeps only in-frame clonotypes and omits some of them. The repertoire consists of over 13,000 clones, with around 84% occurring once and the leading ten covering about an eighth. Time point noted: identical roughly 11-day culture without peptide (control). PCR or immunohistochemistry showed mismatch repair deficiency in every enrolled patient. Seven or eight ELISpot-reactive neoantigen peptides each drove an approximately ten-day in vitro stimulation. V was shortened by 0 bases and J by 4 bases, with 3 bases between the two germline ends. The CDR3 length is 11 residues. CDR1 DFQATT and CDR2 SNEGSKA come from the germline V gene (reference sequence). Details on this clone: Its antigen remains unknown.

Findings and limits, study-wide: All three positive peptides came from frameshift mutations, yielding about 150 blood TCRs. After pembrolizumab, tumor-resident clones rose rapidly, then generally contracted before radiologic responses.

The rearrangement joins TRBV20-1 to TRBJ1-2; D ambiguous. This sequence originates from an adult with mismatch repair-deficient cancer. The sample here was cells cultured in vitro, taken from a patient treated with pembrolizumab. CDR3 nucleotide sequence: TGCAGTGCTAGAGACAGCTATGGCTACACCTTC. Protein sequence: CSARDSYGYTF.